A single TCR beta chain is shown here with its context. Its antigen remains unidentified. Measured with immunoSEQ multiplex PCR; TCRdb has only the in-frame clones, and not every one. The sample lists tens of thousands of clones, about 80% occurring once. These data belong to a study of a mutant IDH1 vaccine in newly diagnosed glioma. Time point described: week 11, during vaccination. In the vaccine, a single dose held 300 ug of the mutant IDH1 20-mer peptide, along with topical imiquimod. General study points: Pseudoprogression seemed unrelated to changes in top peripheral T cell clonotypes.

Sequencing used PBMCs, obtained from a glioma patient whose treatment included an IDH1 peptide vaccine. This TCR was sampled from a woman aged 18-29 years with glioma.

The CDR3 nucleotides are TGTGCCAGCAGCTCCCTGGGAAGCTCCTACAATGAGCAGTTCTTC. Translation gives CASSSLGSSYNEQFF. This sequence joins TRBV7-2 and TRBJ2-1; unclear D gene. Germline CDR1 reads SGHTA; CDR2 reads FQGNSA. CDR3 size: 15 residues. V dropped 4 bases and J dropped 0 bases, with 10 bases sitting between them.